Each of the 11 T cell receptor beta chains below was sequenced from the same sample in a study of blood T cell repertoires in COVID-19. The protocol was immunoSEQ multiplex PCR, while the TCRdb copy is restricted to in-frame clones and leaves out a portion. The table records around 50,000 clones, roughly 90% of them present only once. The sequencing sample was made of peripheral blood. The receptors were gathered from a human donor in a cohort sampled during active COVID-19.

CDR3 sequence reads: CASSQGGLAGPETQYF. The CDR3 DNA follows: TGTGCCAGCAGCCAAGGGGGACTAGCGGGGCCCGAGACCCAGTACTTC. The chain carries TRBV3-1 (or the pseudogene TRBV3-2) and TRBJ2-5; 13 bases fit TRBD2. The germline V gene encodes CDR1 LGHDT and CDR2 YNNKEL (reference sequence). This CDR3 contains 16 residues. J was trimmed by 5 bases and V by 1 base; bases with no gene match: 4.

This clone was found once. The V and J genes are TRBV7-9 and TRBJ2-7; 8 nucleotides line up with TRBD1. This CDR3 is built from 15 residues. Germline V gene data show CDR1 as SEHNR and CDR2 as FQNEAQ (reference sequence). J lost 5 bases, V lost 3 bases, and 9 bases had no gene match. The CDR3, as DNA: TGTGCCAGCAGCTTGGAAGGCAGGGGGCTGGACGAGCAGTACTTC. Amino acids: CASSLEGRGLDEQYF.

The genes are TRBV7-9 and TRBJ2-2; D is unresolved. Trimming left V 5 bases short and J 0 bases short, with 10 bases between. Germline V gives CDR1 SEHNR, CDR2 FQNEAQ (reference sequence). The CDR3 has 15 amino acids. As DNA, the CDR3 is TGTGCCAGCAGCCCCCCCGGTACGAACACCGGGGAGCTGTTTTTT. Its translation is CASSPPGTNTGELFF.

This clone showed up just a few times. This chain connects TRBV7-8 to TRBJ2-7; D possibly corresponds to TRBD1 (5 bases). CDR1 is SGHVS, CDR2 FQNEAQ, per germline. The CDR3 is made up of 15 amino acids. The V end was cut by 1 base, the J end by 1 base, with 11 bases between. CDR3 nucleotide sequence: TGTGCCAGCAGCTTAGGGCAGGGCCCTTCCTACGAGCAGTACTTC. Protein: CASSLGQGPSYEQYF.

The chain couples TRBV6-5 to TRBJ1-1, with unresolved D. Germline CDR1 is MNHEY and CDR2 is SVGAGI. The CDR3 loop spans 14 amino acids. Trimming shortened V by 8 bases and J by 5 bases, and 18 bases separated the two germline ends. The chain's CDR3 is CASSISGRRTEAFF. In DNA, the CDR3 is TGTGCCAGCTCCATCTCGGGGAGGCGGACTGAAGCTTTCTTT.

This clone was observed a single time. V and J are TRBV4-2 and TRBJ2-5; a weak D match, TRBD2 (5 bases). The CDR3 extends over 13 amino acids. The germline V gene has CDR1 LGHNA and CDR2 YNFKEQ. The V and J ends lost 4 bases and 7 bases respectively, with 13 bases between them. CDR3 amino acids: CASSLGIEGTQYF. The CDR3, as DNA: TGTGCCAGCAGCCTAGGAATCGAGGGGACCCAGTACTTC.

The chain recombines TRBV6-6 with TRBJ1-1; 7 bases align to TRBD1. This CDR3 comprises 15 residues. Losses at the gene ends were 5 bases for V and 6 bases for J; bases not matched to a gene: 12. Germline V gene data show CDR1 as MNHNY and CDR2 as SVGAGI (reference sequence). CDR3 region: CASSQNSGGRSEAFF. In DNA, the CDR3 is TGTGCCAGCAGTCAAAACTCAGGGGGGCGGTCTGAAGCTTTCTTT.

The chain employs TRBV11-3 and TRBJ2-1; 9 bases map to TRBD1. Trimming cost V 4 bases and J 6 bases; bases outside gene matches: 7. The germline V gene has CDR1 SGHNT and CDR2 YENEEA. This CDR3 has 15 residues. In DNA, the CDR3 is TGTGCCAGCAGCTCAGGACAGGGGCCACTCAATGAGCAGTTCTTC. Its translation: CASSSGQGPLNEQFF.

This clone has just one count. This chain links TRBV9 with TRBJ2-7; 12 bases map to TRBD1. CDR3 length: 16 residues. Germline trimming cut 4 bases from V and 5 bases from J; bases unmatched to any gene: 10. Germline CDR1 is SGDLS and CDR2 is YYNGEE. The CDR3 DNA follows: TGTGCCAGCAGCCCCCCGGGGACAGGGGGCTTCCACGAGCAGTACTTC. It codes for CASSPPGTGGFHEQYF.

The rearrangement links TRBV19 to TRBJ2-1; TRBD2 matches 8 bases. In germline, CDR1 is LNHDA, CDR2 SQIVND (reference sequence). CDR3 size: 15 residues. Trimming at V came to 4 bases and at J to 8 bases, leaving 10 bases not matched to a gene. CDR3 sequence: CASSSGSSGSYEQFF. The DNA for the CDR3 is TGTGCCAGTAGTAGTGGCTCGAGCGGGAGTTATGAGCAGTTCTTC. The whole variable domain, remainder taken from reference TRBV19 and TRBJ2-1, is DGGITQSPKYLFRKEGQNVTLSCEQNLNHDAMYWYRQDPGQGLRLIYYSQIVNDFQKGDIAEGYSVSREKKESFPLTVTSAQKNPTAFYLCASSSGSSGSYEQFFGPGTRLTVL.

This clone was detected only once. J is TRBJ1-1 and V is TRBV4-3; D remains ambiguous. The germline V gene encodes CDR1 LGHNA and CDR2 YSLEER. This CDR3 has 13 amino acids. The V gene lost 0 bases and the J gene lost 5 bases, with 7 bases spanning the gap. In DNA form, the CDR3 reads TGCGCCAGCAGCCAAGATCCGGGGACTGAAGCTTTCTTT. Its protein product is CASSQDPGTEAFF.